The present entry profiles one T cell receptor (beta chain) with its context. The target antigen is unknown. This table comes from immunoSEQ multiplex PCR, and its TCRdb copy is limited to in-frame clones, with some not included. The data hold approximately 230,000 clones, with roughly 90% observed a single time. CDR1 SGHTA and CDR2 FQGNSA come from the germline V gene. The CDR3 is 16 amino acids. Trimming took 6 bases from V and 4 from J, leaving 21 bases between them. The record originates from a study of cytomegalovirus exposure and HLA in healthy donors. Study-level findings and limits: As confirmed in vitro, a few CMV-associated chains were specific for CMV antigens.

The TCR sequence derives from a man aged 18-30 years in good health and CMV-seropositive. J is TRBJ2-5 and V is TRBV7-2; D possibly corresponds to TRBD2 (6 bases). The sequencing sample was made of PBMCs. CDR3 DNA: TGTGCCAGCAGTAACGCCGGGACTTCTCCCACAGAGACCCAGTACTTC. The encoded protein is CASSNAGTSPTETQYF.